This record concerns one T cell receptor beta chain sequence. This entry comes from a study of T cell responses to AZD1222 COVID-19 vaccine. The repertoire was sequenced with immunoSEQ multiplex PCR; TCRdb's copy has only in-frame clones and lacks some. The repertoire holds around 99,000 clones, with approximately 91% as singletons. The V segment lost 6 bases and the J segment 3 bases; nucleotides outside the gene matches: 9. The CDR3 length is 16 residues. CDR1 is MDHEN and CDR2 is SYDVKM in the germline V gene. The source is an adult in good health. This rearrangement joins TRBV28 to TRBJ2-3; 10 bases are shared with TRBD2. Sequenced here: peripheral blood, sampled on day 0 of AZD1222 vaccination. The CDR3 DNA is TGTGCCAGCAGCACCCTTGGTAGCGGGGGGACAGATACGCAGTATTTT. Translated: CASSTLGSGGTDTQYF.